The clone carrying this T cell receptor (beta chain) came up many times. Antigen specificity is unknown. Its ends do not fully match the called genes, so a read error is possible. Found in a library prepared for alpha chains, this beta chain is an off-target read, and its abundance has little meaning. Time point in this sample: sample taken at primary tumor resection. Donation came from over 60 patients with untreated early-stage non-small cell lung cancer. Frozen PBMC, nontumor lung or tumor provided whole RNA, which was sequenced unsorted. This specimen comes from a study of spatial heterogeneity in lung cancer. Whole-study context: Within raw reads, each unique TCR and UMI combination appeared on average more than ten times.

Each CDR3 protein gets one entry after TCRdb re-called the 5' RACE reads with MiXCR. The data contain fewer than 20,000 distinct CDR3 sequences, 5% to 6% of them singletons. Findings and limits, study-wide: Estimated TCR-seq coverage of tumor T cells was only around 7% for alpha chains. For beta chains, the corresponding estimate was 13% to 15%. Counts of expanded intratumoral alpha and beta TCRs tracked tumor mutation counts.

CDR1 and CDR2 from the germline V gene are DFQATT and SNEGSKA (reference sequence). The CDR3 contains 16 residues. The sample consisted of lung tumor tissue, taken at surgery. The TCR sequence derives from a female donor with early-stage non-small cell lung cancer. The V call is TRBV20-1, the J call TRBJ2-7; D ambiguous. In DNA, the CDR3 is TGCAGTGCTAGGGTTCTGAGCGAAAACCTTTCCTCCGAGCAGTACTTC. Residues: CSARVLSENLSSEQYF.